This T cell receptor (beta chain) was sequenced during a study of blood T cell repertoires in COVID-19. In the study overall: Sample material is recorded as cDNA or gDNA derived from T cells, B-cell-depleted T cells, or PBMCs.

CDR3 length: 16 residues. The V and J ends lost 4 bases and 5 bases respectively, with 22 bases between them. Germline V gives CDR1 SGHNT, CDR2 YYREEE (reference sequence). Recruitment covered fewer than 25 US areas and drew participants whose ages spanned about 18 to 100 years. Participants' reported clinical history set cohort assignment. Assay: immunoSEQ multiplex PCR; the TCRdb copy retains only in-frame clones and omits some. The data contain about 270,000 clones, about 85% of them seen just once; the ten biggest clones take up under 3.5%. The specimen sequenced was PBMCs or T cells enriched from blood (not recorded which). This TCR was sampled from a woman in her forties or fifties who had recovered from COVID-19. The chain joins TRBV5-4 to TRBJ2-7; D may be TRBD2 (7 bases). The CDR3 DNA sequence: TGTGCCAGCAGCCTTCTCACCCGAAGCGGGGACAACGAGCAGTACTTC. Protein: CASSLLTRSGDNEQYF.